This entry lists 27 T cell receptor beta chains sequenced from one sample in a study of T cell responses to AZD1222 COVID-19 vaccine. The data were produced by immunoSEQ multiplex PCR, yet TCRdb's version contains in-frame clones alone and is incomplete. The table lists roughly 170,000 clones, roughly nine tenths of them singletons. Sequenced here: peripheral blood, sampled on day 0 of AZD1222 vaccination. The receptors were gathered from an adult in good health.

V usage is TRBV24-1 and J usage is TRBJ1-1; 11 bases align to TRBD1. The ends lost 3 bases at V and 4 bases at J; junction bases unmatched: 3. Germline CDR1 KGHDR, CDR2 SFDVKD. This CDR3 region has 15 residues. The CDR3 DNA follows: TGTGCCACCAGTGATACCGGGACAGGGGGCACTGAAGCTTTCTTT. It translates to CATSDTGTGGTEAFF.

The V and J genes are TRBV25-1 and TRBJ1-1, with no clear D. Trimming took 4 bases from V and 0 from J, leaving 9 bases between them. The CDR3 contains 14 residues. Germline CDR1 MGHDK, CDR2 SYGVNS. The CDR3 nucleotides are TGTGCCAGCAGTGGTCCTGTGATGAACACTGAAGCTTTCTTT. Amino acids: CASSGPVMNTEAFF.

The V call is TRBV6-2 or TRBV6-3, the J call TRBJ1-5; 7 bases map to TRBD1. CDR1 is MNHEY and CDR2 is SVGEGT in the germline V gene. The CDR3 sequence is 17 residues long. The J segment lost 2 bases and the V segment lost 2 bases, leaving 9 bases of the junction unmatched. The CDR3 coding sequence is TGTGCCAGCAGTTACCCACAGGGGAGTAAGGGCAATCAGCCCCAGCATTTT. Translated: CASSYPQGSKGNQPQHF.

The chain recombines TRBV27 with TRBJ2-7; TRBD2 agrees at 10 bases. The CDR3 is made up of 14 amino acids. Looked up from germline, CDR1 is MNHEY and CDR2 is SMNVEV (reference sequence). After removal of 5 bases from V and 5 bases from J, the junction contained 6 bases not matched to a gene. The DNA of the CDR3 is TGTGCCAGCAGTCCACTAGCGGGGAACGACGAGCAGTACTTC. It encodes CASSPLAGNDEQYF.

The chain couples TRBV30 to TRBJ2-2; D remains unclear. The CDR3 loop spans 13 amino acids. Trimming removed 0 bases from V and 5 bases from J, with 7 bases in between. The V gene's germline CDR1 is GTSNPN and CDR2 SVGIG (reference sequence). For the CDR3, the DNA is TGTGCCTGGAGTGTACTGCCAACCGGGGAGCTGTTTTTT. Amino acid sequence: CAWSVLPTGELFF.

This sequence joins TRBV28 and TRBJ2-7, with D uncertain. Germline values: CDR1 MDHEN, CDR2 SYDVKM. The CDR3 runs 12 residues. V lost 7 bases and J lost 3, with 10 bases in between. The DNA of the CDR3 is TGTGCCAGCAATGCGGACGACTACGAGCAGTACTTC. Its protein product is CASNADDYEQYF.

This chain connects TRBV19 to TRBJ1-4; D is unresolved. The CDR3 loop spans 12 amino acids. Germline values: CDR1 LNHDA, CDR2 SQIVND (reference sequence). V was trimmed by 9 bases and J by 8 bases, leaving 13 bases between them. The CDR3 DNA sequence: TGTGCCAGCTCCTGGATTGGGGAAAAACTGTTTTTT. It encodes CASSWIGEKLFF.

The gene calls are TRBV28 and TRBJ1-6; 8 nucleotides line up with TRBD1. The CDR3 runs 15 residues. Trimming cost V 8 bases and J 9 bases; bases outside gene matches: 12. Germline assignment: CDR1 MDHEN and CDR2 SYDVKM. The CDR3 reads CASSGGTRDSSPLHF. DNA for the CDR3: TGTGCCAGCTCAGGGGGCACACGGGATAGTTCACCCCTCCACTTT.

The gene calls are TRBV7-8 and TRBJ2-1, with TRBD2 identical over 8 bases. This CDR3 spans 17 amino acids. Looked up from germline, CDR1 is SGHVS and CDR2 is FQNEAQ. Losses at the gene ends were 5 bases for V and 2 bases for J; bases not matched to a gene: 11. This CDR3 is CASSLTFTSGPYNEQFF. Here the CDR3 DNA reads TGTGCCAGCAGCCTAACCTTTACTAGCGGTCCCTACAATGAGCAGTTCTTC.

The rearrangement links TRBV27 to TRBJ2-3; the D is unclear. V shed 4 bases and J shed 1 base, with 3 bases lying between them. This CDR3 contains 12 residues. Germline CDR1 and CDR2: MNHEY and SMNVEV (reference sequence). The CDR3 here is CASSSRTDTQYF. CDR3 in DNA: TGTGCCAGCAGTTCTCGCACAGATACGCAGTATTTT.

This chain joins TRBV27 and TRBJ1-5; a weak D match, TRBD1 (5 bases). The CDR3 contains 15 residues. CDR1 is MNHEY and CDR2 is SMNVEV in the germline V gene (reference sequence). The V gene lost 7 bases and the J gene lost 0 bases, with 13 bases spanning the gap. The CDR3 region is CASKTIGGSNQPQHF. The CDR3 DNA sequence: TGTGCCAGCAAGACAATCGGGGGTAGCAATCAGCCCCAGCATTTT.

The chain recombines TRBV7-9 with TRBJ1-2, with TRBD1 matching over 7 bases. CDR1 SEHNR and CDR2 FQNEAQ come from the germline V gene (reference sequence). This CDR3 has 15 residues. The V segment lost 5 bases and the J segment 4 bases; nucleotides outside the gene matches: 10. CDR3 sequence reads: CASSRPGQVGYGYTF. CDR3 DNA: TGTGCCAGCAGCCGCCCCGGACAGGTGGGCTATGGCTACACCTTC.

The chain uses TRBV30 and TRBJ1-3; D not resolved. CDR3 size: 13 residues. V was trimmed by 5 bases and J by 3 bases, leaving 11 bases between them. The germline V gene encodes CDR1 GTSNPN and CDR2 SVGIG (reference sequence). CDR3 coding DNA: TGTGCCTGGGGGAGCGGAGGTGGAAACACCATATATTTT. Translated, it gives CAWGSGGGNTIYF.

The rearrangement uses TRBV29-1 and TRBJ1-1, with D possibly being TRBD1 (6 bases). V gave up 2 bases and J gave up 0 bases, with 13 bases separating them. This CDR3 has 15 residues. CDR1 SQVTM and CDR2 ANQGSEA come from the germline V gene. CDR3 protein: CSVEPRTVLNTEAFF. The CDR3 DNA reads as TGCAGCGTTGAACCTCGGACAGTTTTGAACACTGAAGCTTTCTTT.

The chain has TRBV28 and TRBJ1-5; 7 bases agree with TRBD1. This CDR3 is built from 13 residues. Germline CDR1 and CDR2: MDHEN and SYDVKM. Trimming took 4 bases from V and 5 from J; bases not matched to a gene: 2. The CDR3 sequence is CASSWDRDQPQHF. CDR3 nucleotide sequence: TGTGCCAGCAGTTGGGACAGAGATCAGCCCCAGCATTTT.

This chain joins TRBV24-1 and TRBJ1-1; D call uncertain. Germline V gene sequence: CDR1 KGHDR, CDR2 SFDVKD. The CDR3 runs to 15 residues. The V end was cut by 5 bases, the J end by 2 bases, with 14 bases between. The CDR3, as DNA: TGTGCCACCAGTGGAGGGAACAGAGAAAACACTGAAGCTTTCTTT. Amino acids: CATSGGNRENTEAFF.

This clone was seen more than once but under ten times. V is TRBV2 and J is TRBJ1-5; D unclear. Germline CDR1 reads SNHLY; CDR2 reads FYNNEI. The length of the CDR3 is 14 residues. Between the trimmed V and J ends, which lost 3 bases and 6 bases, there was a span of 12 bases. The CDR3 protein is CASSDLAVGQPQHF. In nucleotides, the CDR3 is TGTGCCAGCAGTGATCTGGCAGTAGGTCAGCCCCAGCATTTT.

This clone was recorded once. CDR3 loop: CASSLTGTGYAGNTIYF. CDR3 DNA: TGTGCCAGCAGCCTAACCGGGACAGGGTACGCTGGAAACACCATATATTTT. V usage is TRBV7-2 and J usage is TRBJ1-3, with TRBD1 matching over 9 bases. Germline lookup yields CDR1 SGHTA and CDR2 FQGNSA. The CDR3 covers 17 residues. Unmatched junction bases numbered 10, after V lost 5 bases and J lost 2 bases.

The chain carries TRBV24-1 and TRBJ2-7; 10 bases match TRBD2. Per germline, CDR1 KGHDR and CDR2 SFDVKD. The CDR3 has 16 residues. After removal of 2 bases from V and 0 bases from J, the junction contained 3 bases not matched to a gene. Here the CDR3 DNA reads TGTGCCACCAGTGATTATAGCGGGAGGAGCTCCTACGAGCAGTACTTC. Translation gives CATSDYSGRSSYEQYF.

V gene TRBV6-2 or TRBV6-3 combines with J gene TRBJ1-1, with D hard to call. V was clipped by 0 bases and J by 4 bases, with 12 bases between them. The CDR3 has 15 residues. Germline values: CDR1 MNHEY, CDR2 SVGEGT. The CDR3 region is CASSYSRSSPTEAFF. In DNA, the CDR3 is TGTGCCAGCAGTTACTCGAGGTCTAGCCCCACTGAAGCTTTCTTT.

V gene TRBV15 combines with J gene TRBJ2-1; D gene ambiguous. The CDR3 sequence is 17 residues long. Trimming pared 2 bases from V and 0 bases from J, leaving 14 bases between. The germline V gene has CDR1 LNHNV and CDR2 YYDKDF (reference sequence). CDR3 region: CATSRKRRRDSYNEQFF. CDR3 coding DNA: TGTGCCACCAGCAGAAAAAGGCGAAGAGACTCCTACAATGAGCAGTTCTTC. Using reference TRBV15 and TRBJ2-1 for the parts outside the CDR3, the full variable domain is DAMVIQNPRYQVTQFGKPVTLSCSQTLNHNVMYWYQQKSSQAPKLLFHYYDKDFNNEADTPDNFQSRRPNTSFCFLDIRSPGLGDTAMYLCATSRKRRRDSYNEQFFGPGTRLTVL.

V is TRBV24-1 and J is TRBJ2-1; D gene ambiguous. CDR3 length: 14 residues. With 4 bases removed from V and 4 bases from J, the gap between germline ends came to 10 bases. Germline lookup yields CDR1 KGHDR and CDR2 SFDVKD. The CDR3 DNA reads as TGTGCCACCAGTGACCCACCACCGTACAATGAGCAGTTCTTC. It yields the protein CATSDPPPYNEQFF.

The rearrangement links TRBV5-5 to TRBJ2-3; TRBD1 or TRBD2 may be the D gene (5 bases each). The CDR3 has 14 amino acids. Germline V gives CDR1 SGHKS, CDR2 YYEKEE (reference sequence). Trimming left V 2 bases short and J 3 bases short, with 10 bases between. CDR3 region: CASSLPGATDTQYF. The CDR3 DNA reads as TGTGCCAGCAGCTTACCCGGGGCTACAGATACGCAGTATTTT.

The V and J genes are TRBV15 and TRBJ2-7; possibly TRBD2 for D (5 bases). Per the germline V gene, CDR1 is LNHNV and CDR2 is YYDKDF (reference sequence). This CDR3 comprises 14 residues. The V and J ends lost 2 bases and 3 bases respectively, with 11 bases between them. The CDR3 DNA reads TGTGCCACCAGCAGATCCCCCGGGATCTACGAGCAGTACTTC. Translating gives CATSRSPGIYEQYF.

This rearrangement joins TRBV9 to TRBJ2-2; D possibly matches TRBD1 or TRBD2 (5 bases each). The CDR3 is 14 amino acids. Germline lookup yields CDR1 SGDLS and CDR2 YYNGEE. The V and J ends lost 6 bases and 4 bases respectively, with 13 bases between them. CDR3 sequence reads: CASTRDLITGELFF. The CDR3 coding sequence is TGTGCCAGCACCCGGGACCTCATCACCGGGGAGCTGTTTTTT. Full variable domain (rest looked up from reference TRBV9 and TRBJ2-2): DSGVTQTPKHLITATGQRVTLRCSPRSGDLSVYWYQQSLDQGLQFLIQYYNGEERAKGNILERFSAQQFPDLHSELNLSSLELGDSALYFCASTRDLITGELFFGEGSRLTVL.

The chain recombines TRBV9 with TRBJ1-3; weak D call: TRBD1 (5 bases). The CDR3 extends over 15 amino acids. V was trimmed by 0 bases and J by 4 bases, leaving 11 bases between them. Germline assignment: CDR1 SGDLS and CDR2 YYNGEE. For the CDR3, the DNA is TGTGCCAGCAGCGTAGATGCAGGGAAAGGAAACACCATATATTTT. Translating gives CASSVDAGKGNTIYF.

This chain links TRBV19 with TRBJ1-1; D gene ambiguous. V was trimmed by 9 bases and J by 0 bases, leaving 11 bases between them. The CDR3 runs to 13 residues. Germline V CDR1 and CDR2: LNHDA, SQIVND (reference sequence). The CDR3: CASSRFMNTEAFF. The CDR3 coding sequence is TGTGCCAGCAGTCGATTCATGAACACTGAAGCTTTCTTT.